This T cell receptor (beta chain) emerged from a study of T cells in Graves' hyperthyroidism and ophthalmopathy. Across the study: Blood from the periphery was taken at initial diagnosis, before any treatment.

About this clonotype: Its antigen is unidentified.

TCR beta CDR3 regions were amplified from RNA. Initially, a first-round RT-PCR of the TCR CDR3 employed the HTBI primer set. Each CDR3 protein gets one entry after TCRdb re-called the multiplex PCR reads with MiXCR. The profile shows around 340,000 distinct CDR3 sequences, about 15% of them singletons. General study points: With a median lead of about six months before onset, the model predicted ophthalmopathy. Most thyroid clonotypes expanded above 0.001 appeared in blood too.

The CDR3 consists of 15 residues. The germline gives CDR1 SEHNR, CDR2 FQNEAQ (reference sequence). V lost 5 bases to trimming and J lost 4 bases, with 18 bases between them. Uncontrolled infection, other autoimmune disease, pregnancy and lactation each barred patients from inclusion. The sequenced material came from blood. The chain joins TRBV7-9 to TRBJ2-7; maybe TRBD1 (7 bases). The clonotype comes from a woman in her twenties or thirties with Graves' hyperthyroidism. CDR3 region: CASSPGTVGTYEQYF. The CDR3 DNA follows: TGTGCCAGCAGCCCCGGGACAGTGGGGACTTACGAGCAGTACTTC.